This T cell receptor beta chain originates from a study of blood T cell repertoires in COVID-19. Study-level information: From the United States, Italy and Spain came samples of acute and convalescent COVID-19. Sample material is recorded as cDNA or gDNA derived from T cells, B-cell-depleted T cells, or PBMCs.

The CDR3 is made up of 17 amino acids. Looked up from germline, CDR1 is KGHDR and CDR2 is SFDVKD. With 12 bases clipped from V and 3 bases from J, the junction kept 19 bases outside the gene matches. Those enrolled in Seattle joined during active infection and were followed longitudinally afterward. As handled by the study authors: Amplified reference gene primers provided the basis for estimating nucleated cell counts. Repertoires were generated with immunoSEQ multiplex PCR, while TCRdb's copy carries only in-frame clones and drops some. V, J and clone size reflect that table, while D and trimming were determined from the DNA. Of over 250,000 clones in the sample, approximately 86% were seen once.

The TCR was taken from a woman aged 70 to 79 with COVID-19, enrolled during active disease. The sequencing sample was made of peripheral blood. The chain is built from TRBV24-1 and TRBJ2-5; 9 bases map to TRBD2. CDR3 in amino acids: CALRVGKAAGGEETQYF. The CDR3 DNA reads as TGTGCCCTCCGCGTTGGTAAAGCGGCGGGGGGGGAAGAGACCCAGTACTTC.